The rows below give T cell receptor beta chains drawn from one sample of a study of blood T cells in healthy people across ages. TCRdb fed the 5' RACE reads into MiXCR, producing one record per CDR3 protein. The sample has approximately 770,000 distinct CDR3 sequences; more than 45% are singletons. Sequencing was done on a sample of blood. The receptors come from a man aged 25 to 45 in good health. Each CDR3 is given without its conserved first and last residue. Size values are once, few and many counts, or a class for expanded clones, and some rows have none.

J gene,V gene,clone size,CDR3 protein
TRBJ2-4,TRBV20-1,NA,SATEGLGVNIQY
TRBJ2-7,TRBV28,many,ASSFGHEQY
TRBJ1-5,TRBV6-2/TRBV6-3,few,ASSPDLNRARPQH
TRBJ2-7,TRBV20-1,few,SASENGGAFQQY
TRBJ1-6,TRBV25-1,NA,ASRPGTLRGPLH
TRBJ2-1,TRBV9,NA,ASSVTWVNEQF
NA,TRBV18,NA,ASPPRGGLAYEQY
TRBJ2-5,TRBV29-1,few,SVDEGAVFQTQY
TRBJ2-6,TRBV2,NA,ASSESGSGANVLT
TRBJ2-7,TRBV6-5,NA,ASARTPGQGAEQY
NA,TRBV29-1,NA,SVAWGGRANEQY
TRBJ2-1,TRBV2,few,ASKAATGGHNEQF
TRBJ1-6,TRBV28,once,ASSNRDSNSPLH
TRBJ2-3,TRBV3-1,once,ASSQDAGSRAWWDDTQY
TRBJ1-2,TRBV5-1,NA,ASSERTTVAGHGYT
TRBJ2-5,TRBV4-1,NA,ASSQGGRWETQY
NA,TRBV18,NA,ASSPVLDTLETQY
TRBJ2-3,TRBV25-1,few,ASSEYGGTTDTQY
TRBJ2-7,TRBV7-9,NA,ASSSTGAEVYEQY
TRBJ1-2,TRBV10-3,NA,AISGREEYGYT
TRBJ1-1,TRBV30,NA,AWKQGARTEAF
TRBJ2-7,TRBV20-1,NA,SAPKGQSSYEQY
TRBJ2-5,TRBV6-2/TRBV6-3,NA,ASRKGVAGVGETQY
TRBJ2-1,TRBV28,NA,ASSFRDSAGFEQF
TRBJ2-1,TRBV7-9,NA,ASSPAVGGVGQF
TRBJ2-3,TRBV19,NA,ASSIDRSDTQY
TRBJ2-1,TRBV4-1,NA,ASSPEGRYRGSRNEQF
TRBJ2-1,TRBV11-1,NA,ASSPRLAHNEQF
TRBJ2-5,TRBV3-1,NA,ASSSVFGTQY
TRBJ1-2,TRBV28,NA,ASSLQRAYGYT
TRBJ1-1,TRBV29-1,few,SGGGQGRPEAF
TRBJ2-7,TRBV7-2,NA,ASSLVSGVSYEQY
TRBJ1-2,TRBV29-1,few,SVSDRGDYGYT
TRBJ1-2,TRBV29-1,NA,SVADEEDYGYT
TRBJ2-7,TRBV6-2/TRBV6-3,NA,ASSAPREIDEQY
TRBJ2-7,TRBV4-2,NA,ASSQVKTSRSYEQY
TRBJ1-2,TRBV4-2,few,ASSPVLDYGYT
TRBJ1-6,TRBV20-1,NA,SASARGLGSPLH
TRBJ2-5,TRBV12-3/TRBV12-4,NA,ASSFPPQETQY
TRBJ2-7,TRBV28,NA,ASRPGLGLGEQY
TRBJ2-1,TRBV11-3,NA,ASSLETSGRSEQF
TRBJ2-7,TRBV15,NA,ATSRGGPVSYEQY
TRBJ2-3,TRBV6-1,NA,ASSGHRGLRTDTQY
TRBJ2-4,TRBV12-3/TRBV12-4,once,ASSRRRGGLSLAKNIQY
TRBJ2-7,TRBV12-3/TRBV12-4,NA,ASRGQRRGEQY
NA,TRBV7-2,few,ASSPPPIGVGEQY
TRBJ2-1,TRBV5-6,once,ASSLETQANNEQF
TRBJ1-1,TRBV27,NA,ASSLRLWGTEAF
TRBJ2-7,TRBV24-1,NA,ATSDRDSSYEQY
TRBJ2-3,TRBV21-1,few,ASSKRGSMADTQY
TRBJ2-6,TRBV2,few,ASKSSGANVLT
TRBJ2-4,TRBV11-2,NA,ASSLERLDIQY
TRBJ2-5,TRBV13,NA,ASSIGSGTGVGETQY
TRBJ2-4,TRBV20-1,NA,SAEVFKNIQY
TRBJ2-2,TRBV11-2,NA,ASSLGALLGTGELF
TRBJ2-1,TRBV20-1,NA,SANPLLAGVFYNEQF
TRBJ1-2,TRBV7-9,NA,TSSTDREVSYGYT